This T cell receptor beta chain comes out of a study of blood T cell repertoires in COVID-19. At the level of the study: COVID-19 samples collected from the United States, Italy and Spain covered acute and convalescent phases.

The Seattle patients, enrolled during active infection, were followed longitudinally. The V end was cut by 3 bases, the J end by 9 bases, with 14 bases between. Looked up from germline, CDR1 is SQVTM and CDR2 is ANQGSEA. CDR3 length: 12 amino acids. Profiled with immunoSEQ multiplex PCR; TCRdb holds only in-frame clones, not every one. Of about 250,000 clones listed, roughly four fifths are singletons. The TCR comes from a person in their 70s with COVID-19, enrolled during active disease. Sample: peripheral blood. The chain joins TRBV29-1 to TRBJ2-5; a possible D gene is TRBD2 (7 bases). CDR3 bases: TGCAGCGTTGAGGGGGGGGCCAGTCCCCAGTACTTC. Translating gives CSVEGGASPQYF.